This T cell receptor beta chain derives from a study of beta chain features in type 1 diabetes. Whole-study findings and limits: Type 1 diabetes patients showed a moderate but significant shortening of TCRB CDR3s in all four CD4+ subsets.

This clone was detected a few times. Its antigen is currently unknown. Expressed TCRB transcripts were sequenced after all isolated RNA was converted to cDNA. Some clones are missing from TCRdb's copy, which holds only in-frame ones; the method was immunoSEQ multiplex PCR. The data contain 120,000 to 150,000 clones, about 13% of them singletons. This CDR3 contains 14 residues. The V gene's germline CDR1 is MNHEY and CDR2 SMNVEV (reference sequence). The V gene end was trimmed by 5 bases and the J gene end by 6 bases; junction bases not matched to a gene: 7. V gene TRBV27 combines with J gene TRBJ2-4; 7 bases agree with TRBD1. This clonotype originated in a young man with type 1 diabetes. The material sequenced was central memory CD4+ T cells from blood. The CDR3 region is CASSPRQGGNIQYF. CDR3 nucleotides: TGTGCCAGCAGTCCACGACAGGGCGGAAACATTCAGTACTTC.